This is a list of T cell receptor beta chains from one sample in a study of OX40 agonist ivuxolimab in advanced cancers. The data were produced by immunoSEQ multiplex PCR, yet TCRdb's version contains in-frame clones alone and is incomplete. The repertoire has just under 75,000 clones, about 90% of them found once; the top ten carry about 0.42%. The sample in question was CD4+ or CD8+ T cells sorted from blood, obtained in a trial of the OX40 agonist ivuxolimab. These receptors all stem from an adult with an advanced solid tumor such as melanoma, head and neck, liver or kidney cancer. The CDR3 runs from the conserved cysteine through the conserved F or W. Each record gives: V gene, clone size, D gene, J gene, CDR3 DNA, CDR3 protein. A D gene is named only where the DNA matches it firmly. Size tells how often a clone was seen (once, few, many) or the class of an expanded clone, and some rows leave it out.

TRBV7-2	.	TRBD1	TRBJ2-1	TGTGCCAGCAGCTTAGTCGTTGGGACAGGGGATAATTCGTTCTTC	CASSLVVGTGDNSFF
TRBV6-5	.	.	TRBJ2-2	TGTGCCAGCTCTCTGCAATTCACCGGGGAGCTGTTTTTT	CASSLQFTGELFF
TRBV9	.	.	TRBJ1-4	TGTGCCAGCAGCTATCAGGGAACAACTAATGAAAAACTGTTTTTT	CASSYQGTTNEKLFF
TRBV6-1	.	.	TRBJ2-2	TGTGCCAGCAGTGAGGAGGTTGGTGTGGCCGGGGAGCTGTTTTTT	CASSEEVGVAGELFF
TRBV6-6	.	.	TRBJ2-7	TGTGCCAGCAGTTATGGGACGGGAGTCTACGAGCAGTACTTC	CASSYGTGVYEQYF
TRBV25-1	once	.	TRBJ2-1	TGTGCCAGCAGTGACCCTCCGTCCTACAATGAGCAGTTCTTC	CASSDPPSYNEQFF
TRBV5-1	.	TRBD2	TRBJ2-6	TGCGCCAGCAGCCGGGAGGGTTGGGCCAACGTCCTGACTTTC	CASSREGWANVLTF
TRBV19	.	.	TRBJ1-1	TGTGCCACCTCACTGGGCCGTAAAGCTTTCTTT	CATSLGRKAFF
TRBV7-2	.	.	TRBJ2-5	TGTGCCAGCAGTCTACTAGAAAGAGCGTCCCAAGAGACCCAGTACTTC	CASSLLERASQETQYF
TRBV6-1	.	.	TRBJ1-1	TGTGCCAGCAGAGTAGAGGCTGACGACTTCACTGAAGCTTTCTTT	CASRVEADDFTEAFF
TRBV6-1	.	.	TRBJ1-5	TGTGCCAGCAGTACTCTCGGACAGTACAATCAGCCCCAGCATTTT	CASSTLGQYNQPQHF
TRBV5-1	.	.	TRBJ1-4	TGCGCCAGCAGCTTGAGTGGGGCGGCGGTTGGAAAACTGTTTTTT	CASSLSGAAVGKLFF
TRBV5-1	.	.	TRBJ2-1	TGCGCCAGCAGCAGGACGCCCGGGACGGAGAATGAGCAGTTCTTC	CASSRTPGTENEQFF
TRBV19	.	TRBD1	TRBJ2-7	TGTGCCAGTAGTTCCCACCAAGCGGGACAGGGTCGAGACGAGCAGTACTTC	CASSSHQAGQGRDEQYF
TRBV9	once	TRBD2	TRBJ2-3	TGTGCCAGCAGCGTAGCTCTAGCGGGACGGGCTTACACAGATACGCAGTATTTT	CASSVALAGRAYTDTQYF
TRBV6-5	.	.	TRBJ2-3	TGTGCCAGCAGTAGACAGGAGGGGGCTACGCAGTATTTT	CASSRQEGATQYF
TRBV5-1	.	TRBD2	TRBJ2-7	TGCGCCAGCAGCCCCGGGGGGCTACTAGCGGGAGGCCGCGAGCAGTACTTC	CASSPGGLLAGGREQYF
TRBV6-1	.	.	TRBJ1-2	TGTGCCAGCAGTGAGACGACAGGCATCTATCGCTACACCTTC	CASSETTGIYRYTF
TRBV7-8	.	TRBD1	TRBJ1-1	TGTGCCAGCAGCTCGGGACAGGGGCAACGGATGAACACTGAAGCTTTCTTT	CASSSGQGQRMNTEAFF
TRBV5-1	.	.	TRBJ1-5	TGCGCCAGCAGCCCGGACGGGGGGCATCAGCCCCAGCATTTT	CASSPDGGHQPQHF
TRBV6-5	.	.	TRBJ2-5	TGTGCCAGCAGTTCCGGACCCAGTGGTAGTTGGTACTTC	CASSSGPSGSWYF
TRBV2	.	.	TRBJ1-5	TGTGCCAGCAGCGAGGGGGGGATGCATAGCAATCAGCCCCAGCATTTT	CASSEGGMHSNQPQHF
TRBV13	.	.	TRBJ1-1	TGTGCCAGCAGCGAGAGAGGGACAATAGCTGTCACTGAAGCTTTCTTT	CASSERGTIAVTEAFF
TRBV9	once	TRBD2	TRBJ2-1	TGTGCCAGCAGCGTCGCTAGCGGGGCCTACAATGAGCAGTTCTTC	CASSVASGAYNEQFF
TRBV6-5	.	.	TRBJ1-1	TGTGCCAGCAGTTACCTCAGGAACACTGAAGCTTTCTTT	CASSYLRNTEAFF
TRBV6-5	.	.	TRBJ2-2	TGTGCCAGCAGTTACGGGGGTTCCACCGGGGAGCTGTTTTTT	CASSYGGSTGELFF
TRBV14	once	.	TRBJ1-2	TGTGCCAGCAGCCAAGATAAAATAAGAAGTGATGGCTACACCTTC	CASSQDKIRSDGYTF
TRBV6-5	.	TRBD2	TRBJ2-7	TGTGCCAGCAGTTCTTTAGCGGGGGCCTCCTACGAGCAGTACTTC	CASSSLAGASYEQYF
TRBV6-5	.	TRBD1	TRBJ1-2	TGTGCCAGCAGTTACTCAATAACGGGACAGGCGGGCTACACCTTC	CASSYSITGQAGYTF
TRBV9	.	.	TRBJ2-4	TGTGCCAGCAGCGGACTAGGGGGTCCCAAAAACATTCAGTACTTC	CASSGLGGPKNIQYF
TRBV2	few	.	TRBJ2-7	TGTGCCAGCAGCAGGACTGAGAATTACGAGCAGTACTTC	CASSRTENYEQYF
TRBV4-1	.	TRBD2	TRBJ2-7	TGCGCCAGCAGCCAAGGGGGCAGCGGGAGGGCGCGGGAGCAGTACTTC	CASSQGGSGRAREQYF
TRBV18	.	TRBD1	TRBJ1-1	TGTGCCAGCACCACGACAGGGAGAGGAGGAGAAGCTTTCTTT	CASTTTGRGGEAFF
TRBV19	.	TRBD2	TRBJ2-7	TGTGCCAGTAGTCAGAGCGGGAGGGCCGTCTACGAGCAGTACTTC	CASSQSGRAVYEQYF
TRBV11-1	.	.	TRBJ2-1	TGTGCCAGCAGCTTATCCTTGAGCTCCTACAATGAGCAGTTCTTC	CASSLSLSSYNEQFF
TRBV30	.	TRBD1	TRBJ2-7	TGTGCCTGGGGACAGGGGGGAGGCGAGCAGTACTTC	CAWGQGGGEQYF
TRBV30	few	.	TRBJ1-5	TGTGCCTGGAGTCTTGGATCAAGGGAGCCCCAGCATTTT	CAWSLGSREPQHF
TRBV5-1	.	TRBD2	TRBJ2-3	TGCGCCAGCAGACACTCTAGCGGTAGCACAGATACGCAGTATTTT	CASRHSSGSTDTQYF
TRBV19	.	TRBD2	TRBJ2-5	TGTGCCAGTAGTCTAGCGGGAGGGCGAGGGGAGACCCAGTACTTC	CASSLAGGRGETQYF
TRBV27	.	.	TRBJ2-7	TGTGCCAGCAGGGGGACTGGGGGGTTCTACGAGCAGTACTTC	CASRGTGGFYEQYF
TRBV2	.	TRBD1	TRBJ2-7	TGTGCCAGCAGTGAATGGACAGGGGGCTACGAGCAGTACTTC	CASSEWTGGYEQYF
TRBV7-9	.	.	TRBJ1-1	TGTGCCAGCAGCAGCTCCGGGGGTTACGCTGAAGCTTTCTTT	CASSSSGGYAEAFF
TRBV18	once	TRBD1	TRBJ1-1	TGTGCCAGCTCACCCCCTGGACAGGGAGTCATGAACACTGAAGCTTTCTTT	CASSPPGQGVMNTEAFF
TRBV15	.	TRBD1	TRBJ2-2	TGTGCCACCAGCAGGGACAGGGTTCTCGCCGGGGAGCTGTTTTTT	CATSRDRVLAGELFF
TRBV18	.	TRBD2	TRBJ2-3	TGTGCCAGCTCACCGAGCGGGGGCACAGATACGCAGTATTTT	CASSPSGGTDTQYF
TRBV2	.	TRBD1	TRBJ2-7	TGTGCCAGCAGTGTAAGTGACAGGGGGCTATACGAGCAGTACTTC	CASSVSDRGLYEQYF
TRBV11-1	.	.	TRBJ2-5	TGTGCCAGCAGCCCATGGACGGGGCAAGAGACCCAGTACTTC	CASSPWTGQETQYF
TRBV7-8	.	.	TRBJ2-7	TGTGCCAGCAGCTTCGACATTTCCTACGAGCAGTACTTC	CASSFDISYEQYF
TRBV6-6	few	.	TRBJ2-2	TGTGCCAGCAGGGAGGACTCGAACACCGGGGAGCTGTTTTTT	CASREDSNTGELFF
TRBV5-1	.	.	TRBJ2-3	TGCGCCAGCAGCTTGGAACTTCCCACAGATACGCAGTATTTT	CASSLELPTDTQYF
TRBV11-3	.	.	TRBJ2-5	TGTGCCAGCAGCTTAATCTCCGCCCAAGGGCCAGAGACCCAGTACTTC	CASSLISAQGPETQYF
TRBV27	few	.	TRBJ1-2	TGTGCCAGCACCCCTAGGCAGGTTGGTGGCTACACCTTC	CASTPRQVGGYTF
TRBV11-3	few	.	TRBJ1-2	TGTGCTTCGGGGGCTCAAGAGTATGGCTACACCTTC	CASGAQEYGYTF